In its sample, the clone carrying this TCR beta chain was seen many times. This sample stems from a study of patients and donors after allogeneic stem cell transplantation. TCRdb reanalysed the RT-PCR reads using MiXCR and keeps one entry per CDR3 protein. The repertoire has roughly 140,000 distinct CDR3 sequences, over 35% of them found once; the top ten carry about 50%. The sequence came from a human donor who was either an allogeneic HSCT recipient or a stem cell or donor lymphocyte infusion donor (not recorded which). It is not recorded whose cells these are; they may come from a transplant donor. Input material: blood, either unsorted or a sorted T cell fraction (not recorded which).

The CDR3 reads CSAKTGTSPLHF. DNA for the CDR3: TGCAGTGCTAAGACAGGGACTTCACCCCTCCACTTT. The chain is built from TRBV20-1 and TRBJ1-6, with 7 bases lining up with TRBD1. CDR3 length equals 12 residues. J gave up 9 bases and V 4 bases, and 3 bases lay outside the gene matches. Germline values: CDR1 DFQATT, CDR2 SNEGSKA (reference sequence).